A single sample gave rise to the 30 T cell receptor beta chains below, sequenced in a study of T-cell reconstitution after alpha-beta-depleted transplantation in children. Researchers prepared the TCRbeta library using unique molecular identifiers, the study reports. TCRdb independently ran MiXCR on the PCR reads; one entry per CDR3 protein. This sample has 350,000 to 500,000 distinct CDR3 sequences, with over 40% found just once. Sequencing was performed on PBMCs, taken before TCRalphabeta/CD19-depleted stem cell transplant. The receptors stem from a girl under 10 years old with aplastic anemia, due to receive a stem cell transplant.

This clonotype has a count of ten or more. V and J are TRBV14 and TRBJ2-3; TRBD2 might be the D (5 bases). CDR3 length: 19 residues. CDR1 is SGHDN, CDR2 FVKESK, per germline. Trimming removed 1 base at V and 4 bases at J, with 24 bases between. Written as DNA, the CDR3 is TGTGCCAGCAGCCAAGGTATTCCGAGACTAAATTCAGAGGCAGATACGCAGTATTTT. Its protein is CASSQGIPRLNSEADTQYF. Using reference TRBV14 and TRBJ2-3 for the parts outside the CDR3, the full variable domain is EAGVTQFPSHSVIEKGQTVTLRCDPISGHDNLYWYRRVMGKEIKFLLHFVKESKQDESGMPNNRFLAERTGGTYSTLKVQPAELEDSGVYFCASSQGIPRLNSEADTQYFGPGTRLTVL.

The CDR3 sequence: CSVEAYRPTRASGEQFF. DNA of the CDR3: TGCAGCGTTGAAGCATACAGGCCCACCCGGGCTAGCGGCGAGCAGTTCTTC. V is TRBV29-1 and J is TRBJ2-1, with TRBD2 matching 7 bases. CDR1 and CDR2 (germline): SQVTM, ANQGSEA. This CDR3 is 17 amino acids long. V lost 1 base, J lost 10 bases, and 19 bases stayed unmatched.

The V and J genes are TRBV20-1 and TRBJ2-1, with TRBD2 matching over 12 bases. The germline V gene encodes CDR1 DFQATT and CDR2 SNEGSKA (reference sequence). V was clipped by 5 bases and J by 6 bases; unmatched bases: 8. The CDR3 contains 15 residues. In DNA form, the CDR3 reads TGCAGTGCTGTAACCCTAGCGGGAGGGCCCAATGAGCAGTTCTTC. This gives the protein CSAVTLAGGPNEQFF.

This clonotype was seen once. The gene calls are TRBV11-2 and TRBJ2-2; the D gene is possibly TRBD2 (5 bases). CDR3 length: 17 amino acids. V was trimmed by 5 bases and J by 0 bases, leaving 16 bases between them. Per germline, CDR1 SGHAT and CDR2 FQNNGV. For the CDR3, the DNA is TGTGCCAGCAGCACTGAGGGTACTTCACCGAACACCGGGGAGCTGTTTTTT. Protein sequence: CASSTEGTSPNTGELFF.

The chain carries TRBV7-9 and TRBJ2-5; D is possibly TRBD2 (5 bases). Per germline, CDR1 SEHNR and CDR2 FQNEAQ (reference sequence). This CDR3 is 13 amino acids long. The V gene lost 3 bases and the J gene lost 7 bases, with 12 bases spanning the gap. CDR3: CASSFSEAGTQYF. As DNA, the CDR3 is TGTGCCAGCAGCTTTTCTGAGGCGGGGACCCAGTACTTC.

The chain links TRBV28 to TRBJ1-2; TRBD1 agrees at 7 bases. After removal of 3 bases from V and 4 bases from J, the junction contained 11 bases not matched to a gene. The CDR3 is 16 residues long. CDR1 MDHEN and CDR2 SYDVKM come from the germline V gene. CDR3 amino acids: CASSLGQLGGGYGYTF. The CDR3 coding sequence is TGTGCCAGCAGTTTGGGACAGCTCGGGGGTGGCTATGGCTACACCTTC.

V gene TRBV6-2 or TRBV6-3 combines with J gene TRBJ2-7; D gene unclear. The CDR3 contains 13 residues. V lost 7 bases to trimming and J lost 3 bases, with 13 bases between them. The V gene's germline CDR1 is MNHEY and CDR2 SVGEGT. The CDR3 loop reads CASTVARNYEQYF. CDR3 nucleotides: TGTGCCAGCACCGTCGCCAGAAACTACGAGCAGTACTTC.

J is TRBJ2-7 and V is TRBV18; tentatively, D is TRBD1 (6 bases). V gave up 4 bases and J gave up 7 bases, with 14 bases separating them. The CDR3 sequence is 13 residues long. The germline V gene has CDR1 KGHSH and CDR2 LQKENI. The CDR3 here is CASSLTTGTEQYF. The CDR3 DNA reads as TGTGCCAGCTCACTTACAACCGGGACAGAGCAGTACTTC.

This CDR3 is CSAKGFQTGELFF. In DNA, the CDR3 is TGCAGTGCGAAAGGGTTTCAAACCGGGGAGCTGTTTTTT. The chain links TRBV20-1 to TRBJ2-2; D is undetermined. CDR3 length equals 13 residues. With 6 bases removed from V and 5 bases from J, the gap between germline ends came to 13 bases. Looked up from germline, CDR1 is DFQATT and CDR2 is SNEGSKA (reference sequence).

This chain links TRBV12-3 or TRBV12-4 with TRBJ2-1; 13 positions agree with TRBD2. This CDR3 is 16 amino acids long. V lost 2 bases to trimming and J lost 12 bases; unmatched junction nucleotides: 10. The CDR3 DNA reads TGTGCCAGCAGTTTACTCCGGACTAGCGGGAGACTAATGCAGTTCTTC. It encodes CASSLLRTSGRLMQFF.

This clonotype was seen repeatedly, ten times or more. CDR3 sequence reads: CASSYLAGPTDTQYF. The DNA of the CDR3 is TGTGCCAGCAGTTATTTAGCGGGGCCCACAGATACGCAGTATTTT. The chain recombines TRBV6-2 or TRBV6-3 with TRBJ2-3; 8 nucleotides match TRBD2. Germline V gives CDR1 MNHEY, CDR2 SVGEGT. V gave up 3 bases and J gave up 2 bases; unmatched junction bases: 4. This CDR3 region has 15 residues.

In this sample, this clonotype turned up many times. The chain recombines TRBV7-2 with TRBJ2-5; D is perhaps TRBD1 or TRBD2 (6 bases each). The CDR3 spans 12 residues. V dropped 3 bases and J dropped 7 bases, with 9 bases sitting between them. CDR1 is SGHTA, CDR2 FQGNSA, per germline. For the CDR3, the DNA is TGTGCCAGCAGCTTCAAGGGGGGGACCCAGTACTTC. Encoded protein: CASSFKGGTQYF.

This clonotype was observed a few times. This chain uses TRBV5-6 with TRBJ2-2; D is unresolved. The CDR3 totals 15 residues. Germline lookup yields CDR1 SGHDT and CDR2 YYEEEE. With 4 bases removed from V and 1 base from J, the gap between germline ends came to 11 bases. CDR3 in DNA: TGTGCCAGCAGCCTCTCACTAAAGAACACCGGGGAGCTGTTTTTT. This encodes CASSLSLKNTGELFF. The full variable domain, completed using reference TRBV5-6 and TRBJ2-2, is DAGVTQSPTHLIKTRGQQVTLRCSPKSGHDTVSWYQQALGQGPQFIFQYYEEEERQRGNFPDRFSGHQFPNYSSELNVNALLLGDSALYLCASSLSLKNTGELFFGEGSRLTVL.

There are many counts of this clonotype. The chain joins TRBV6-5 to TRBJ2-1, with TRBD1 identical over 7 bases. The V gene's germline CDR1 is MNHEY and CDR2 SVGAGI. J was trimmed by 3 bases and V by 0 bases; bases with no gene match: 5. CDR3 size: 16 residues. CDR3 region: CASSYSSSGGYNEQFF. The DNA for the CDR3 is TGTGCCAGCAGTTACTCTAGCTCAGGGGGCTACAATGAGCAGTTCTTC.

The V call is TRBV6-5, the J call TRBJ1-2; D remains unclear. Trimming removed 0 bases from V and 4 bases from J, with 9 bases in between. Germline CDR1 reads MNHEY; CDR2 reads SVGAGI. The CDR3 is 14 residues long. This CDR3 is CASSYSEGAYGYTF. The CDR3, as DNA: TGTGCCAGCAGTTACTCGGAGGGCGCCTATGGCTACACCTTC.

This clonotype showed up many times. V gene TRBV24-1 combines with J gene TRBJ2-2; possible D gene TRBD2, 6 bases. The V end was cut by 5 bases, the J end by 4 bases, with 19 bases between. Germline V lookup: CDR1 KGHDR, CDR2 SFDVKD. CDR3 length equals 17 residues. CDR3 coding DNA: TGTGCCACCAGTGGGTCCTTAGCCCTGCGGGGCACCGGGGAGCTGTTTTTT. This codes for CATSGSLALRGTGELFF.

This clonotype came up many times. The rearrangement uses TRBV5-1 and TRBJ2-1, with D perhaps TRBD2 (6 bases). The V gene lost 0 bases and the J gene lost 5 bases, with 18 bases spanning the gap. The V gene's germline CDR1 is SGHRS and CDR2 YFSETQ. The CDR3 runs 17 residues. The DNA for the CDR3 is TGCGCCAGCAGCTTGGAACGGAGGGGAAGGGTTGACAATGAGCAGTTCTTC. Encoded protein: CASSLERRGRVDNEQFF.

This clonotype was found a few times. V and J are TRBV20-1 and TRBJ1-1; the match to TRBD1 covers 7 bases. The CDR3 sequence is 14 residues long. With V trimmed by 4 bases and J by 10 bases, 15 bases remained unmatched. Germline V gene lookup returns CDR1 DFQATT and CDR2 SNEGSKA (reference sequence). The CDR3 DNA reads TGCAGTGCTACAATCGCCTCGGACAGGAGGTTAGCTTTCTTT. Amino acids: CSATIASDRRLAFF.

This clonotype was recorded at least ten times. CDR3 nucleotide sequence: TGTGCCAGCAGCTTAGGGAGGGGCACAGATACGCAGTATTTT. Protein product: CASSLGRGTDTQYF. V usage is TRBV7-7 and J usage is TRBJ2-3; D possibly corresponds to TRBD2 (6 bases). This CDR3 has 14 amino acids. Trimming removed 1 base at V and 1 base at J, with 6 bases between. The germline V gene has CDR1 SSHAT and CDR2 FNYEAQ (reference sequence).

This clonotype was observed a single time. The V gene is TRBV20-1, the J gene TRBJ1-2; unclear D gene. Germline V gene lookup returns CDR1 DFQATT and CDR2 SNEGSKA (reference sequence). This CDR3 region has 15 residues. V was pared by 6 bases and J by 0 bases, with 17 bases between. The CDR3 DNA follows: TGCAGTGCAGCCCTTATTACCGTTTCTAACTATGGCTACACCTTC. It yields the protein CSAALITVSNYGYTF.

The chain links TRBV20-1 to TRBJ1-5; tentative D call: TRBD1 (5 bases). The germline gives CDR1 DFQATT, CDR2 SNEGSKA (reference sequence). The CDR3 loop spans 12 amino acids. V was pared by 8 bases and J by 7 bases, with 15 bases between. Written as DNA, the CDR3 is TGCAGTAATGGGGGTGTAGGCCAGCCCCAGCATTTT. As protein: CSNGGVGQPQHF.

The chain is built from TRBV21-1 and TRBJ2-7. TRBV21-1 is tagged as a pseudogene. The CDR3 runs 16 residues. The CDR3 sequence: CASSNDPGQDSYEQYF. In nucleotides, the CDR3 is TGTGCCAGCAGCAATGATCCAGGACAGGACTCCTACGAGCAGTACTTC.

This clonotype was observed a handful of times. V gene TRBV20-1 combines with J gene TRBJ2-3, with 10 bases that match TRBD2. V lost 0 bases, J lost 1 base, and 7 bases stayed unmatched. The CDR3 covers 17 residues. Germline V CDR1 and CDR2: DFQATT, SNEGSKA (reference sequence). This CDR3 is CSARDRLAGSRTDTQYF. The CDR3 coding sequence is TGCAGTGCTAGAGACCGACTAGCGGGTTCACGCACAGATACGCAGTATTTT.

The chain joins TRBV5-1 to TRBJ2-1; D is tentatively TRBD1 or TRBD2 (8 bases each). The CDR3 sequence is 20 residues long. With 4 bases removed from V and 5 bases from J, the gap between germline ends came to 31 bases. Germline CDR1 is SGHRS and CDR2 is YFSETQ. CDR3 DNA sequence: TGCGCCAGCAGCCCTATCTGGACAGGGATGACTAGCGTTATAGACAATGAGCAGTTCTTC. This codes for CASSPIWTGMTSVIDNEQFF.

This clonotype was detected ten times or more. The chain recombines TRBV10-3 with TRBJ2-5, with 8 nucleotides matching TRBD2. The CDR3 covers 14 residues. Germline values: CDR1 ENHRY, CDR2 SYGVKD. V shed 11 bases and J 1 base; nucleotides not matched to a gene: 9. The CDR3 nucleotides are TGTGCCTCCTCCAGTGCGGGGGGCCAAGAGACCCAGTACTTC. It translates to CASSSAGGQETQYF.

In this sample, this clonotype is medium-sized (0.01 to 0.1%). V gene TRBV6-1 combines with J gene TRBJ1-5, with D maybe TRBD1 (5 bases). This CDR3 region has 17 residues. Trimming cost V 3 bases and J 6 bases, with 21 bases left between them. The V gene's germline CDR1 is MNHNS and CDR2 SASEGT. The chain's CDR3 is CASSDRVWSREGQPQHF. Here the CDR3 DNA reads TGTGCCAGCAGTGACAGGGTATGGTCCCGCGAGGGTCAGCCCCAGCATTTT.

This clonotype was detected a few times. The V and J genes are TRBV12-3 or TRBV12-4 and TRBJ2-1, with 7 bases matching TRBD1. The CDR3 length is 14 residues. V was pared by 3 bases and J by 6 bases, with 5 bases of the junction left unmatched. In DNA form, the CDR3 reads TGTGCCAGCAGTTTTAGACAGGGTAGCAATGAGCAGTTCTTC. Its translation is CASSFRQGSNEQFF.

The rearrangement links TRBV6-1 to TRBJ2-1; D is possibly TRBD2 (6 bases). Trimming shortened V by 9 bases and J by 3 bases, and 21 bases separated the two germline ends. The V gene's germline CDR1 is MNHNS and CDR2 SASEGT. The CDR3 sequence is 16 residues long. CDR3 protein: CASGIGMVADYNEQFF. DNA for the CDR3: TGTGCCAGTGGAATTGGGATGGTAGCGGACTACAATGAGCAGTTCTTC.

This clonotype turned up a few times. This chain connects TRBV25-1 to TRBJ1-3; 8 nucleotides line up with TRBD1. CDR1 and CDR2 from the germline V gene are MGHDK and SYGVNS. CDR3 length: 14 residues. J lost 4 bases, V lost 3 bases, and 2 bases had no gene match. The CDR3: CASSDRGRGNTIYF. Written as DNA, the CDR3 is TGTGCCAGCAGTGACAGGGGGCGAGGAAACACCATATATTTT.

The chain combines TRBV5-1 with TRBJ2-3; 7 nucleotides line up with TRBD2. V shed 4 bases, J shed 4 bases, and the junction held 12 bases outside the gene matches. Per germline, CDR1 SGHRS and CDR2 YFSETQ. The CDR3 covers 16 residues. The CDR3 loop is CASSGRTRSAPDTQYF. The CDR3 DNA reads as TGCGCCAGCAGCGGACGGACTAGGAGTGCTCCAGATACGCAGTATTTT. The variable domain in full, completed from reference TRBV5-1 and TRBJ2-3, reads KAGVTQTPRYLIKTRGQQVTLSCSPISGHRSVSWYQQTPGQGLQFLFEYFSETQRNKGNFPGRFSGRQFSNSRSEMNVSTLELGDSALYLCASSGRTRSAPDTQYFGPGTRLTVL.